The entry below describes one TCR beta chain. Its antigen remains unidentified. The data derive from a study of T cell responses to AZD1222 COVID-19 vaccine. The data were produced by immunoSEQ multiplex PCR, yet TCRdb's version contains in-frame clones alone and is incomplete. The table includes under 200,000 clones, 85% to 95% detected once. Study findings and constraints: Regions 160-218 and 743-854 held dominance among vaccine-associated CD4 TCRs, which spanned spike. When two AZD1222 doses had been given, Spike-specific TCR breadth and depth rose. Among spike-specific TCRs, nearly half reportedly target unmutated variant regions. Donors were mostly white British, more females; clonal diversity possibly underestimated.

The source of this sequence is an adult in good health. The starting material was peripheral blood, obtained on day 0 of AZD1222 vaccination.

DNA for the CDR3: TGTGCCAGCAGGAACCGACAGGGCCATAATTCACCCCTCCACTTT. Its protein product is CASRNRQGHNSPLHF. The chain uses TRBV14 and TRBJ1-6; 7 positions agree with TRBD1. Trimming at V came to 6 bases and at J to 5 bases, leaving 7 bases not matched to a gene. CDR1 SGHDN and CDR2 FVKESK come from the germline V gene. The CDR3 is 15 amino acids.